This record looks at one T cell receptor beta chain sequence and its context. Participants came from fewer than 25 US areas, aged roughly 18 to 90 years. Participants reported their clinical history, and cohort assignment relied on those reports. Trimming stripped 4 bases from V and 5 bases from J, with 4 bases between. CDR3 size: 11 residues. Looked up from germline, CDR1 is LNHDA and CDR2 is SQIVND (reference sequence). Per the authors' pipeline: Amplified reference gene primers provided the basis for estimating nucleated cell counts. Produced via immunoSEQ multiplex PCR; TCRdb's table is partial and in-frame only. For V, J and clone size, that table is used; D and trimming come from the DNA. The top ten clones hold less than 6% of a sample with around 150,000 clones, around 81% of them seen once. This sample was taken from a study of blood T cell repertoires in COVID-19. Study background: The cDNA or gDNA used as material had been derived from T cells, B-cell-depleted T cells, or PBMCs.

The chain has TRBV19 and TRBJ2-3; D gene ambiguous. Sequenced material: PBMCs or T cells enriched from blood (not recorded which). The TCR originated in a man aged 35-49 years who had recovered from COVID-19. For the CDR3, the DNA is TGTGCCAGTAGTACGGGAGATACGCAGTATTTT. Translating it yields CASSTGDTQYF.